This T cell receptor beta chain was retrieved from a study of technical replicates of blood from four donors. Sequencing used immunoSEQ multiplex PCR; TCRdb keeps in-frame clones, though not all of them. The table includes tens of thousands of clones, 85% to 95% detected once. V was trimmed by 8 bases and J by 6 bases, leaving 13 bases between them. The CDR3 runs 11 residues. Per germline, CDR1 SQVTM and CDR2 ANQGSEA. The TCR sequence derives from a human donor in good health. The rearrangement joins TRBV29-1 to TRBJ1-1; no reliable D call. The material sequenced was T cells isolated from PBMCs. The CDR3 loop reads CSSRELAEAFF. The CDR3 bases are TGCAGCTCCCGAGAACTCGCTGAAGCTTTCTTT.